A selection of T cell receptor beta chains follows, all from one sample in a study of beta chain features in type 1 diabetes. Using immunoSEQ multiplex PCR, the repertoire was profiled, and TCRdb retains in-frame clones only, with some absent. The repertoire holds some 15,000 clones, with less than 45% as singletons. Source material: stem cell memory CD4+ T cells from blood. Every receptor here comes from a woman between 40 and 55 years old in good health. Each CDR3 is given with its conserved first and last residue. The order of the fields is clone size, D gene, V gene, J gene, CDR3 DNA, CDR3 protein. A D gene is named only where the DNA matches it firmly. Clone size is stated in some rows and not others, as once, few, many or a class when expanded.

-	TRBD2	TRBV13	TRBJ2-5	TGTGCCAGCAGCCTGACCAGCCCCGTACTAGCGGGGGCCTCGGGGACCCAGTACTTC	CASSLTSPVLAGASGTQYF
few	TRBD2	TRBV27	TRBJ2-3	TGTGCCAGCAGAATCGGGGGGAACACAGATACGCAGTATTTT	CASRIGGNTDTQYF
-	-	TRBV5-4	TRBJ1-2	TGTGCCAGCAGCTTGGTGTCGGGGAATACTAACTATGGCTGCACCTTC	CASSLVSGNTNYGCTF
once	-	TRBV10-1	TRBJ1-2	TGCGCCAGCAGCCCTAGGCTGGCCGATGGCTACACCTTC	CASSPRLADGYTF
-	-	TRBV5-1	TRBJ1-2	TGCGCCAGCGGATACGGGTTGGAAGGCTACACCTTC	CASGYGLEGYTF
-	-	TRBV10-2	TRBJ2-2	TGCGCCAGCCGAACAGGCCAACAGGGTCACACCGGGGAGCTGTTTTTT	CASRTGQQGHTGELFF
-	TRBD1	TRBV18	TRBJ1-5	TGTGCCAGCTCACCACTCTCAGGGGGAGATCAGCCCCAGCATTTT	CASSPLSGGDQPQHF
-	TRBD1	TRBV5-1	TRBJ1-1	TGCGCCAGCAAGGACAGGACTATGAACACTGAAGCTTTCTTT	CASKDRTMNTEAFF
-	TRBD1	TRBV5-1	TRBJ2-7	TGCGCCAGCAGCTTTAACAGGGGGAACGAGCAGTACTTC	CASSFNRGNEQYF
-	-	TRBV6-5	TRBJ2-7	TGTGCCAGCAGTTACCGGCCTAGCGTTAACTACGAGCAGTACTTC	CASSYRPSVNYEQYF
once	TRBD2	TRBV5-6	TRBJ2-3	TGTGCCAGCAGCCCGGGGCGGGGGGCCTATTATGGCCTCACAGATACGCAGTATTTT	CASSPGRGAYYGLTDTQYF
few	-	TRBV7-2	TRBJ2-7	TGTGCCAGCAGCTTACAGGGCTCCCTCTCCTACGAGCAGTACTTC	CASSLQGSLSYEQYF
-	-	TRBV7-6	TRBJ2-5	TGTGCCAGCAGCTTATGGGGGAGGCAGGGCGAAGAGACCCAGTACTTC	CASSLWGRQGEETQYF
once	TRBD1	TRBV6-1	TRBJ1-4	TGTGCCAGCAGAAAACAGGGGTCACTCGAAAAACTGTTTTTT	CASRKQGSLEKLFF
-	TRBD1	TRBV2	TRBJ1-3	TGTGCCAGCAGTGCGACAGGGGCGGGCAACACCATATATTTT	CASSATGAGNTIYF
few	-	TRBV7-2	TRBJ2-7	TGTGCCAGCAGCGTCAGCTCCTACGAGCAGTACTTC	CASSVSSYEQYF
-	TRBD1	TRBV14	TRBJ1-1	TGTGCCAGCAGCCTGTTGAGGGGGCTCGACACTGAAGCTTTCTTT	CASSLLRGLDTEAFF
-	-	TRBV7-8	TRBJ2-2	TGTGCCAGCAGCGGTACCGGGACTGCGAACACCGGGGAGCTGTTTTTT	CASSGTGTANTGELFF
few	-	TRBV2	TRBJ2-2	TGTGCCAGCGGCAGGGGTTTGACCGGGGAGCTGTTTTTT	CASGRGLTGELFF